This T cell receptor beta chain was captured by sequencing in a study of blood T cell repertoires in COVID-19. Sequenced by immunoSEQ multiplex PCR; TCRdb stores in-frame clones only, minus some. The sample holds 150,000 or so clones; more than 70% are singletons and the top ten take approximately 5.4%. CDR3 size: 16 residues. J was trimmed by 2 bases and V by 0 bases; bases with no gene match: 6. The V gene's germline CDR1 is SGHKS and CDR2 YYEKEE (reference sequence). This TCR was sampled from a man aged 35-49 years who had recovered from COVID-19. The sequencing input was PBMCs or T cells enriched from blood (not recorded which). The genes are TRBV5-5 and TRBJ2-3, with 7 bases identical to TRBD2. CDR3 nucleotides: TGTGCCAGCAGCTTGGAGGGACGGGGGGTCACAGATACGCAGTATTTT. Amino acid sequence: CASSLEGRGVTDTQYF.